This is a list of T cell receptor beta chains from one sample in a study of regulatory T cells in long-lasting Graves disease. In TCRdb, the multiplex PCR reads were re-called with MiXCR into one record per CDR3 protein. The sample consists of around 320,000 distinct CDR3 sequences, 15% to 20% of them appearing once. These sequences were also reported in another study, on T cells in Graves' hyperthyroidism and ophthalmopathy.

The source material was peripheral blood mononuclear cells (PBMCs), sampled at new diagnosis, from a patient treated with antithyroid drugs. Source of these receptors: a man in his forties or fifties with Graves disease. CDR3s include the opening cysteine and the closing phenylalanine or tryptophan. D genes are given only for firm matches. Size is stated for part of the rows, as once, few or many counts, or as a class when the clone is expanded.

abundance: once
d_gene: -
j_gene: TRBJ1-5
v_gene: TRBV7-8
CDR3aa: CASRRDGNQPQHF
CDR3nt: TGTGCCAGCAGACGGGACGGTAATCAGCCCCAGCATTTT

abundance: many
d_gene: TRBD2
j_gene: TRBJ2-1
v_gene: TRBV5-1
CDR3aa: CASSLGVAGSEQFF
CDR3nt: TGCGCCAGCAGCTTGGGAGTAGCGGGGAGTGAGCAGTTCTTC

abundance: once
d_gene: TRBD1
j_gene: TRBJ2-7
v_gene: TRBV5-1
CDR3aa: CAGRKSGTGAYVQYF
CDR3nt: TGCGCCGGCAGAAAATCCGGGACAGGGGCCTACGTGCAGTACTTC

abundance: -
d_gene: TRBD2
j_gene: TRBJ2-7
v_gene: TRBV6-2/TRBV6-3
CDR3aa: CASSLLPGGGGEQYF
CDR3nt: TGTGCCAGCAGTCTCCTACCGGGGGGGGGCGGCGAGCAGTACTTC

abundance: -
d_gene: TRBD2
j_gene: TRBJ2-6
v_gene: TRBV11-2
CDR3aa: CASSPGTTSGANVLTF
CDR3nt: TGTGCCAGCAGCCCGGGGACTACCTCTGGGGCCAACGTCCTGACTTTC

abundance: few
d_gene: -
j_gene: TRBJ1-1
v_gene: TRBV11-1
CDR3aa: CASGRRTMNTEAFF
CDR3nt: TGTGCCAGCGGGAGGAGGACAATGAACACTGAAGCTTTCTTT

abundance: many
d_gene: -
j_gene: TRBJ1-1
v_gene: TRBV5-1
CDR3aa: CASSLDPGTEAFF
CDR3nt: TGCGCCAGCAGCTTGGACCCCGGGACTGAAGCTTTCTTT

abundance: few
d_gene: -
j_gene: TRBJ2-7
v_gene: TRBV6-2/TRBV6-3
CDR3aa: CASSYPRNLYEQYF
CDR3nt: TGTGCCAGCAGTTACCCACGAAATTTATACGAGCAGTACTTC

abundance: many
d_gene: -
j_gene: TRBJ2-3
v_gene: TRBV10-3
CDR3aa: CAIRGPAAFTDTQYF
CDR3nt: TGTGCCATCAGGGGCCCGGCGGCCTTCACAGATACGCAGTATTTT

abundance: many
d_gene: TRBD1
j_gene: TRBJ2-7
v_gene: TRBV5-6
CDR3aa: CASSAEGGTDRDEQYF
CDR3nt: TGTGCCAGCAGCGCGGAGGGTGGAACGGACAGGGACGAGCAGTACTTC

abundance: many
d_gene: TRBD1
j_gene: TRBJ1-6
v_gene: TRBV28
CDR3aa: CASIQGANNSPLHF
CDR3nt: TGTGCCAGCATCCAGGGGGCTAATAATTCACCCCTCCACTTT

abundance: -
d_gene: -
j_gene: TRBJ1-2
v_gene: TRBV29-1
CDR3aa: CSVSGINYGYTF
CDR3nt: TGCAGCGTTTCTGGAATCAACTATGGCTACACCTTC

abundance: -
d_gene: TRBD1
j_gene: TRBJ2-7
v_gene: TRBV24-1
CDR3aa: CATMGQGREQYF
CDR3nt: TGTGCCACCATGGGACAGGGTCGCGAGCAGTACTTC

abundance: few
d_gene: -
j_gene: TRBJ2-7
v_gene: TRBV6-1
CDR3aa: CASIEGYEQYF
CDR3nt: TGTGCCAGCATAGAAGGCTACGAGCAGTACTTC

abundance: many
d_gene: -
j_gene: TRBJ1-6
v_gene: TRBV18
CDR3aa: CASSEQGVGTNSPLHF
CDR3nt: TGTGCCAGCTCGGAACAGGGTGTTGGAACCAATTCACCCCTCCACTTT

abundance: many
d_gene: TRBD1
j_gene: TRBJ1-4
v_gene: TRBV2
CDR3aa: CASSRTGVGATNEKLFF
CDR3nt: TGTGCCAGCAGTAGGACAGGGGTTGGAGCAACTAATGAAAAACTGTTTTTT

abundance: many
d_gene: -
j_gene: TRBJ1-1
v_gene: TRBV6-5
CDR3aa: CASSYVRVGEAFF
CDR3nt: TGTGCCAGCAGTTACGTGAGGGTTGGCGAAGCTTTCTTT